What follows are 22 T cell receptor beta chains derived from one specimen sequenced in a study of blood T cell repertoires in COVID-19. Method: immunoSEQ multiplex PCR; TCRdb's copy keeps in-frame clones and lacks some. Of about 230,000 clones detected, more than 70% appear once; the ten largest clones hold about 2.5%. Sequencing was performed on PBMCs or T cells enriched from blood (not recorded which). The receptors shown here come from a middle-aged woman with acute COVID-19.

The V and J genes are TRBV2 and TRBJ1-3; D gene unclear. This CDR3 spans 13 amino acids. Trimming stripped 8 bases from V and 8 bases from J, with 16 bases between. Germline V gene lookup returns CDR1 SNHLY and CDR2 FYNNEI. This chain's CDR3 is CASVRNRGDTIYF. CDR3 DNA: TGTGCCAGCGTCAGGAACCGCGGGGACACCATATATTTT.

V usage is TRBV5-5 and J usage is TRBJ1-2; TRBD1 matches 11 bases. The CDR3 is 13 residues long. Germline trimming cut 5 bases from V and 6 bases from J; bases unmatched to any gene: 3. Germline V gene data show CDR1 as SGHKS and CDR2 as YYEKEE (reference sequence). CDR3 loop: CASSKGQGDGYTF. The CDR3 DNA reads as TGTGCCAGCAGTAAGGGACAGGGGGATGGCTACACCTTC.

J is TRBJ1-1 and V is TRBV27; TRBD1 agrees at 7 bases. The germline V gene has CDR1 MNHEY and CDR2 SMNVEV (reference sequence). The CDR3 totals 16 residues. Losses at the gene ends were 5 bases for V and 1 base for J; bases not matched to a gene: 10. The CDR3 region is CASSPSGTAGNTEAFF. Written as DNA, the CDR3 is TGTGCCAGCAGTCCCTCCGGGACAGCGGGGAACACTGAAGCTTTCTTT.

The rearrangement links TRBV6-2 or TRBV6-3 to TRBJ2-5; 13 nucleotides align to TRBD2. Germline loops: CDR1 MNHEY, CDR2 SVGEGT. The CDR3 has 19 residues. The V gene end was trimmed by 5 bases and the J gene end by 5 bases; junction bases not matched to a gene: 17. The CDR3 DNA is TGTGCCAGCAGTCAGGCAACCGGGACTAGCGGGAAGCGGTGGGAGACCCAGTACTTC. This codes for CASSQATGTSGKRWETQYF.

V is TRBV3-1 (or the pseudogene TRBV3-2) and J is TRBJ1-5, with D possibly matching TRBD1 (6 bases). V lost 4 bases, J lost 1 base, and 20 bases lay in between. The length of the CDR3 is 18 residues. Germline CDR1 LGHDT, CDR2 YNNKEL (reference sequence). DNA of the CDR3: TGTGCCAGCAGCCCTTTCCGATGGGGGCCCAACAGCAATCAGCCCCAGCATTTT. Residues: CASSPFRWGPNSNQPQHF.

The gene calls are TRBV23-1 and TRBJ2-7; no clear D. TRBV23-1 is given ORF status, its function remaining uncertain. This CDR3 contains 12 residues. Trimming removed 4 bases from V and 3 bases from J, with 7 bases in between. The CDR3 reads CASSPDCYEQYV. Written as DNA, the CDR3 is TGCGCCAGCAGTCCAGACTGCTACGAGCAGTACGTC.

The chain has TRBV6-2 or TRBV6-3 and TRBJ2-4; 7 bases map to TRBD2. J gave up 1 base and V 6 bases, and 6 bases lay outside the gene matches. This CDR3 has 15 residues. Germline V gene data show CDR1 as MNHEY and CDR2 as SVGEGT. The CDR3 here is CASSREGRAKNIQYF. CDR3 in DNA: TGTGCCAGCAGCAGGGAGGGAAGGGCCAAAAACATTCAGTACTTC.

This sequence joins TRBV6-5 and TRBJ2-3; 8 bases agree with TRBD1. Germline V gene data show CDR1 as MNHEY and CDR2 as SVGAGI. The ends lost 4 bases at V and 3 bases at J; junction bases unmatched: 9. This CDR3 comprises 16 residues. In nucleotides, the CDR3 is TGTGCCAGCAGTTTTCACCTCAGGGGGCGGACAGATACGCAGTATTTT. Protein: CASSFHLRGRTDTQYF.

The gene calls are TRBV7-2 and TRBJ2-3, with TRBD1 identical over 10 bases. This CDR3 contains 16 residues. The germline gives CDR1 SGHTA, CDR2 FQGNSA. Trimming cost V 5 bases and J 3 bases; bases outside gene matches: 8. The CDR3, as DNA: TGTGCCAGCAGCGCCGGGGACAGGGGAGGGACAGATACGCAGTATTTT. Translation: CASSAGDRGGTDTQYF.

The CDR3 DNA sequence: TGCGCCAGCAGCTTCACTTTAGATACGCAGTATTTT. Its protein is CASSFTLDTQYF. This chain joins TRBV5-1 and TRBJ2-3; D not resolved. V lost 2 bases and J 5 bases, leaving 6 bases between the germline ends. Per germline, CDR1 SGHRS and CDR2 YFSETQ. The length of the CDR3 is 12 residues. Together with reference TRBV5-1 and TRBJ2-3, the CDR3 gives the full variable domain: KAGVTQTPRYLIKTRGQQVTLSCSPISGHRSVSWYQQTPGQGLQFLFEYFSETQRNKGNFPGRFSGRQFSNSRSEMNVSTLELGDSALYLCASSFTLDTQYFGPGTRLTVL.

The rearrangement uses TRBV11-3 and TRBJ1-2; D remains unclear. The CDR3 covers 10 residues. CDR1 and CDR2 from the germline V gene are SGHNT and YENEEA. V was pared by 4 bases and J by 11 bases, with 8 bases between. The CDR3 spells CASSSPRYTF. The CDR3 bases are TGTGCCAGCAGCTCTCCTCGTTACACCTTC.

The chain carries TRBV11-2 and TRBJ2-7, with 7 bases matching TRBD1. Per the germline V gene, CDR1 is SGHAT and CDR2 is FQNNGV. CDR3 length: 16 residues. The V gene end was trimmed by 5 bases and the J gene end by 3 bases; junction bases not matched to a gene: 13. The CDR3 region is CASSLGSGGRFYEQYF. The CDR3 coding sequence is TGTGCCAGCAGCCTCGGGTCAGGGGGACGATTCTACGAGCAGTACTTC.

The CDR3 DNA is TGTGCCAGTAGTATAGATCTCACAGTCCTGACCCAGTACTTC. Protein: CASSIDLTVLTQYF. The V call is TRBV19, the J call TRBJ2-5; D call uncertain. Germline V gene data show CDR1 as LNHDA and CDR2 as SQIVND (reference sequence). V dropped 0 bases and J dropped 7 bases, with 12 bases sitting between them. The CDR3 runs 14 residues.

The V gene is TRBV20-1, the J gene TRBJ2-3; 9 nucleotides align to TRBD1. Germline V gene lookup returns CDR1 DFQATT and CDR2 SNEGSKA (reference sequence). The CDR3 contains 15 residues. V shed 3 bases and J 6 bases; nucleotides not matched to a gene: 10. For the CDR3, the DNA is TGCAGTGCTAGTCGGGACAGGGCGGATTGGGATACGCAGTATTTT. It codes for CSASRDRADWDTQYF.

This clone has a single count. The V and J genes are TRBV4-2 and TRBJ2-1; 7 bases match TRBD1. CDR3 size: 16 residues. Per the germline V gene, CDR1 is LGHNA and CDR2 is YNFKEQ. V lost 3 bases, J lost 0 bases, and 5 bases stayed unmatched. The CDR3 nucleotides are TGTGCCAGCAGCCAGGGGGACAGAAGCTCCTACAATGAGCAGTTCTTC. Translation: CASSQGDRSSYNEQFF.

The chain has TRBV19 and TRBJ1-2, with D possibly TRBD1 on 5 matching bases. The CDR3 runs to 15 residues. Per germline, CDR1 LNHDA and CDR2 SQIVND (reference sequence). Trimming left V 10 bases short and J 4 bases short, with 22 bases between. The CDR3 region has the DNA TGTGCCACCTCCTCCGCTGGAGGGGCGGTCTATGGCTACACCTTC. Encoded protein: CATSSAGGAVYGYTF.

V and J are TRBV4-1 and TRBJ2-7, with D possibly matching TRBD1 (6 bases). The CDR3 runs to 16 residues. The V and J ends lost 2 bases and 2 bases respectively, with 16 bases between them. Germline V lookup: CDR1 MGHRA, CDR2 YSYEKL. The DNA of the CDR3 is TGCGCCAGCAGCCAACAAGTGACAGGAAAAACCTACGAGCAGTACTTC. It encodes CASSQQVTGKTYEQYF.

This clone was recorded many times. This sequence joins TRBV13 and TRBJ2-7; the match to TRBD1 covers 10 bases. CDR1 is PRHDT and CDR2 is FYEKMQ in the germline V gene (reference sequence). V lost 5 bases and J lost 6; bases outside the gene matches: 10. This CDR3 is built from 15 residues. DNA of the CDR3: TGTGCCAGCAGCGAATATCGGGACAGGGGTACCGAGCAGTACGTC. Amino acids: CASSEYRDRGTEQYV.

This chain uses TRBV3-1 (or the pseudogene TRBV3-2) with TRBJ2-1; the match to TRBD2 covers 10 bases. Germline assignment: CDR1 LGHDT and CDR2 YNNKEL (reference sequence). The CDR3 is 14 residues long. The V segment lost 4 bases and the J segment 9 bases; nucleotides outside the gene matches: 6. The CDR3 nucleotides are TGTGCCAGCAGCCGAGCGGGAGGGCCGGGTGAGCAGTTCTTC. Translating it yields CASSRAGGPGEQFF.

About this clone itself: Other nucleotide sequences from this sample produce the same CDR3. The V call is TRBV6-5, the J call TRBJ1-2; 11 nucleotides align to TRBD1. Trimming took 6 bases from V and 2 from J; bases not matched to a gene: 2. This CDR3 spans 14 amino acids. CDR1 is MNHEY, CDR2 SVGAGI, per germline. CDR3 loop: CASRGDRGNYGYTF. In DNA form, the CDR3 reads TGTGCCAGCAGGGGGGACAGGGGGAACTATGGCTACACCTTC.

The chain uses TRBV5-8 and TRBJ2-6; D remains unclear. V lost 2 bases, J lost 0 bases, and 15 bases lay in between. The CDR3 sequence is 18 residues long. Germline-derived CDR1 and CDR2 are SGHTS and YDEGEE. The CDR3 region is CASSFVAGMSSGANVLTF. As DNA, the CDR3 is TGTGCCAGCAGCTTCGTCGCAGGAATGAGCTCTGGGGCCAACGTCCTGACTTTC.

The J gene is TRBJ1-5, the V gene TRBV19; the D is unclear. In germline, CDR1 is LNHDA, CDR2 SQIVND (reference sequence). The CDR3 runs to 15 residues. V lost 3 bases and J lost 4, with 13 bases in between. The CDR3 coding sequence is TGTGCCAGTAGTATGGCTCAGGCGCCTAATCAGCCCCAGCATTTT. Translating it yields CASSMAQAPNQPQHF.